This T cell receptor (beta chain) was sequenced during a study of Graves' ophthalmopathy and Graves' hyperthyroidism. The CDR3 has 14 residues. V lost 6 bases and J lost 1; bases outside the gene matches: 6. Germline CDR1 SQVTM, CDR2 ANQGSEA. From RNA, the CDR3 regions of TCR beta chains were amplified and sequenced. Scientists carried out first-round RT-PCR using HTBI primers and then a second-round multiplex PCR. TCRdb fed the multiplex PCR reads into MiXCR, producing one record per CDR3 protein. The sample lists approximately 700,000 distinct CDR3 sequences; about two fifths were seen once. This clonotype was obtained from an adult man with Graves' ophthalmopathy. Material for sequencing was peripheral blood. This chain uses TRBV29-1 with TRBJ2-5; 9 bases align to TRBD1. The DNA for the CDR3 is TGCAGCGTGGGACAGGGTCCACCCCAAGAGACCCAGTACTTC. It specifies CSVGQGPPQETQYF.